This TCR beta chain was profiled in a study of T cells after yellow fever vaccination. TCRdb analysed the 5' RACE reads with MiXCR anew, one entry per CDR3 protein. The sample comprises around 600,000 distinct CDR3 sequences, 9% to 15% of which are singletons, and 15% rests with the top ten. CDR1 and CDR2 from the germline V gene are SEHNR and FQNEAQ (reference sequence). There are 15 residues in the CDR3. Trimming took off 5 bases at V and 1 base at J, with 9 bases between the two ends. In this sample, this clonotype turned up a few times. This chain uses TRBV7-9 with TRBJ2-6; no reliable D call. Sequences were derived from PBMCs, sampled on the day of the yellow fever booster vaccination. This TCR was sampled from a man aged 25 to 40 who received the YFV17D yellow fever vaccine. The CDR3 nucleotides are TGTGCCAGCAGCCCCGATCGGTCTGGGGCCAACGTCCTGACTTTC. The encoded protein is CASSPDRSGANVLTF.